This record concerns one TCR beta chain sequence. Its antigen is still unknown. Generated by immunoSEQ multiplex PCR, the TCRdb table keeps only in-frame clones and is missing some. This sample has 30,000 to 40,000 clones; about three quarters occur once, and the top ten carry roughly 30%. These data originate in a study of vaccination effects on CD4 cells after COVID-19. Broader study findings: Healthy vaccinees had only 1 of 255 vaccine-induced clones cross-react with common cold coronaviruses.

The CDR3 runs 17 residues. Between the trimmed V and J ends, which lost 1 base and 1 base, there was a span of 14 bases. Germline V gene data show CDR1 as LNHDA and CDR2 as SQIVND (reference sequence). Before sequencing took place, the ViraFEST assay used viral peptide pools to expand antigen-specific CD4+ T cells. CD4+ T cell isolation took place after less than 13 days of culture. Vaccine recipients, nucleocapsid antibody negative, had no prior SARS-CoV-2 infection. IL-2 medium was substituted for half the medium on days 3 and 7. The J gene is TRBJ2-1, the V gene TRBV19; TRBD2 is a possible D gene (5 bases). Sequenced here: CD4+ T cells from PBMCs cultured with HCoV-OC43 spike peptides, sampled before COVID-19 vaccination. Described subset: HCoV-OC43 spike overlapping peptide pool stimulation. The source of this sequence is a human donor who received a COVID-19 vaccine. Here the CDR3 DNA reads TGTGCCAGTAGTATAGCACAGCGGATATTTTCCTACAATGAGCAGTTCTTC. This gives the protein CASSIAQRIFSYNEQFF.